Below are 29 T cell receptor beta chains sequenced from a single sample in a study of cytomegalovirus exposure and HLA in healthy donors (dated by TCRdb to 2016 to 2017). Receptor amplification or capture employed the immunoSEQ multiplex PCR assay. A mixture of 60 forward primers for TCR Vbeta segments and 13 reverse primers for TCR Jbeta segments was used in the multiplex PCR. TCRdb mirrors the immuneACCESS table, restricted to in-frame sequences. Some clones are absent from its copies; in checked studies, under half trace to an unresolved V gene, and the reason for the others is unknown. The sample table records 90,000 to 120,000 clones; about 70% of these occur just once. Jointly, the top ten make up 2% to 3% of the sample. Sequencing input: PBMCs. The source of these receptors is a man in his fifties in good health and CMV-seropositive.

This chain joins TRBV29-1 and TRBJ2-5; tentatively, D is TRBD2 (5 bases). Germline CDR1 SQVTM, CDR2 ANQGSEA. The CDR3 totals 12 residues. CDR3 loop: CSGSGLSETQYF. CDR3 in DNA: TGCAGTGGGAGTGGCCTCAGTGAGACCCAGTACTTC.

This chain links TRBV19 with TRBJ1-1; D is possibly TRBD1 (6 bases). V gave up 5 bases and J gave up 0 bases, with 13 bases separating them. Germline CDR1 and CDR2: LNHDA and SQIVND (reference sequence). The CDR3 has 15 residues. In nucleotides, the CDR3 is TGTGCCAGTAGTTCCAACGACAGGATGAACACTGAAGCTTTCTTT. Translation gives CASSSNDRMNTEAFF.

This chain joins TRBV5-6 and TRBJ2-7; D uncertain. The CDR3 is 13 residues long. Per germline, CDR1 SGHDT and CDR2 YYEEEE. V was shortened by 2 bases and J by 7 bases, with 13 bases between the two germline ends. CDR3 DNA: TGTGCCAGCAGCTTTGGAGCCCTCCAGGAGCAGTACTTC. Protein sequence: CASSFGALQEQYF.

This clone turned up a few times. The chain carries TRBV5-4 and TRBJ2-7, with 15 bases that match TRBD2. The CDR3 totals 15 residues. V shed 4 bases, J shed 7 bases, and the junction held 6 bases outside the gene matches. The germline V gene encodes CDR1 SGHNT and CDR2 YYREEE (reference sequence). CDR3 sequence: CASSKGLAGGEEQYF. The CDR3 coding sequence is TGTGCCAGCAGCAAAGGACTAGCGGGAGGGGAAGAGCAGTACTTC.

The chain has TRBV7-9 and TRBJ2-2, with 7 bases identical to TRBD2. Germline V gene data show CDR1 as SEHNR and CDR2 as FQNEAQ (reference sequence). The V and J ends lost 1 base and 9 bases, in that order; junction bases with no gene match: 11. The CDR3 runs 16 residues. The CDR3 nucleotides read TGTGCCAGCAGCTTAGTGCCTAGCGGTGCTCCCCGGGAGCTGTTTTTT. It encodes CASSLVPSGAPRELFF.

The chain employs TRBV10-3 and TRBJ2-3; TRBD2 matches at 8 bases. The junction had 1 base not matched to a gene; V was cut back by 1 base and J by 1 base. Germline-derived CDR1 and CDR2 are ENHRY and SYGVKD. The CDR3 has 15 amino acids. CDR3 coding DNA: TGTGCCATCAGTGAGTTCGGGGGGGGCACAGATACGCAGTATTTT. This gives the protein CAISEFGGGTDTQYF.

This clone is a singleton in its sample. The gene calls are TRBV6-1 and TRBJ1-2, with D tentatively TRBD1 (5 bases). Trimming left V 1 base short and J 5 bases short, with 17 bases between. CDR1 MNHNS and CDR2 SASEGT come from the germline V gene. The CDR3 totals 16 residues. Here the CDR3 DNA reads TGTGCCAGCAGTGAAGGGGAGGGATGGGGGGTATATGGCTACACCTTC. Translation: CASSEGEGWGVYGYTF.

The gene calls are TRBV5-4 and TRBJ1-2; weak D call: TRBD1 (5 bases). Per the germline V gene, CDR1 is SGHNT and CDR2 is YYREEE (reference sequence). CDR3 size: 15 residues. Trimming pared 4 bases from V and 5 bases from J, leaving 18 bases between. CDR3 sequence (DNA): TGTGCCAGCAGCCTTGGTCCGGGGGAGTCTTATGGCTACACCTTC. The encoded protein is CASSLGPGESYGYTF.

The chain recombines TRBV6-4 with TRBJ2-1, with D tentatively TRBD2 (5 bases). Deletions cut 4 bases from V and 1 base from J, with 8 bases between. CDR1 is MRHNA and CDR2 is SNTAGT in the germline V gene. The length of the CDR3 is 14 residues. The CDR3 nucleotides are TGTGCCAGCAGTGTGGAGGATTCCTACAATGAGCAGTTCTTC. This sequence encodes CASSVEDSYNEQFF.

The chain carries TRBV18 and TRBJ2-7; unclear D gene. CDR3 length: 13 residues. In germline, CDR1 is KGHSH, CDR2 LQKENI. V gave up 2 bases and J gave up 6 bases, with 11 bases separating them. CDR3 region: CASSPNPGTEQYF. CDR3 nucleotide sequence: TGTGCCAGCTCACCAAACCCAGGAACCGAGCAGTACTTC.

The CDR3 loop reads CASSTRRQGAGNTIYF. As DNA, the CDR3 is TGTGCCAGCAGCACTAGGAGACAGGGGGCGGGAAACACCATATATTTT. This sequence joins TRBV7-8 and TRBJ1-3, with TRBD1 matching 10 bases. After removal of 5 bases from V and 4 bases from J, the junction contained 8 bases not matched to a gene. Looked up from germline, CDR1 is SGHVS and CDR2 is FQNEAQ. The length of the CDR3 is 16 residues.

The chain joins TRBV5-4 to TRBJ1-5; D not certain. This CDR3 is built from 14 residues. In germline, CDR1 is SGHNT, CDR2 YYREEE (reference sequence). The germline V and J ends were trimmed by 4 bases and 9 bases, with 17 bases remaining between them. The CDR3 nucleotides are TGTGCCAGCAGCCCTCGGGAGGTCCCGGGGCCCCAGCATTTT. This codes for CASSPREVPGPQHF.

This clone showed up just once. The CDR3 sequence is CASSHRLAGDREQFF. The CDR3 DNA follows: TGCGCCAGCAGCCATAGACTAGCGGGTGATCGTGAGCAGTTCTTC. V is TRBV4-1 and J is TRBJ2-1; 10 bases agree with TRBD2. This CDR3 has 15 residues. Trimming took 3 bases from V and 9 from J; bases not matched to a gene: 8. Germline V gene sequence: CDR1 MGHRA, CDR2 YSYEKL.

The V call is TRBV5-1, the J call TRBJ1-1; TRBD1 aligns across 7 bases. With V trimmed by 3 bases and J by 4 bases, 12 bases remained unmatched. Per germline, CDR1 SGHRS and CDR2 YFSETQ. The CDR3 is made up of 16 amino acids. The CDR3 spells CASSSRPAGGGTEAFF. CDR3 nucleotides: TGCGCCAGCAGCTCAAGACCTGCAGGGGGTGGCACTGAAGCTTTCTTT.

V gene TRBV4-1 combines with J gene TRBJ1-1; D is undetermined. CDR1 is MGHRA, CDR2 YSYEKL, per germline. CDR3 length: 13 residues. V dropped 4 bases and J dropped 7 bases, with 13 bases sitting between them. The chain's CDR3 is CASSPLEDYEAFF. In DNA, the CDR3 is TGCGCCAGCAGCCCTCTGGAGGACTATGAAGCTTTCTTT.

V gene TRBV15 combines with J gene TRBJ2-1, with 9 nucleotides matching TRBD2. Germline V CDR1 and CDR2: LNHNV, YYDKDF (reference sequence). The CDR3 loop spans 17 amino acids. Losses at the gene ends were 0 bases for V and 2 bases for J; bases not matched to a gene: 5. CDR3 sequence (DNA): TGTGCCACCAGCAGAGATCTGAGCGGGAGGACCTACAATGAGCAGTTCTTC. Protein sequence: CATSRDLSGRTYNEQFF.

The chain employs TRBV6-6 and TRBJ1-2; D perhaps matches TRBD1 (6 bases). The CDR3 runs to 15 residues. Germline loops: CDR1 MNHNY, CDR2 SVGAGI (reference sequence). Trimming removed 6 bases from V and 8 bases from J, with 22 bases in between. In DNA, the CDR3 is TGTGCCAGCAGCTCCAGGGGTATTTCTAACATGGGCTACACCTTC. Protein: CASSSRGISNMGYTF.

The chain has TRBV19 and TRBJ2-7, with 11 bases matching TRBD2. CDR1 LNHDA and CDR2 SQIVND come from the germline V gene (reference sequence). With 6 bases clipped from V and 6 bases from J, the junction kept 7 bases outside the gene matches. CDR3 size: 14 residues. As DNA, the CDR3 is TGTGCCAGTAGCCCGGGACTAGCGGACCTCGAGCAGTACTTC. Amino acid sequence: CASSPGLADLEQYF.

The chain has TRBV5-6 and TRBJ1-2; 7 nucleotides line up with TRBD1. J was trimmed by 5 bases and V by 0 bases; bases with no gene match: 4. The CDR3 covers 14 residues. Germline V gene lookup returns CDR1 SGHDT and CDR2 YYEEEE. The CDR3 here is CASSLEGGRYGYTF. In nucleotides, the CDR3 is TGTGCCAGCAGCTTGGAAGGGGGCCGGTATGGCTACACCTTC.

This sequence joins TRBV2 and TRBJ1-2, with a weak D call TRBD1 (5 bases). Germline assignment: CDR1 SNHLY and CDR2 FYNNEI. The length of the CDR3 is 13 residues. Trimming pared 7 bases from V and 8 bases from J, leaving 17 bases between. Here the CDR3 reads CASTPRQPLGYTF. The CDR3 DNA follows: TGTGCCAGCACCCCGAGACAGCCCTTAGGCTACACCTTC. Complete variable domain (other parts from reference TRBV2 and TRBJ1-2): EPEVTQTPSHQVTQMGQEVILRCVPISNHLYFYWYRQILGQKVEFLVSFYNNEISEKSEIFDDQFSVERPDGSNFTLKIRSTKLEDSAMYFCASTPRQPLGYTFGSGTRLTVV.

The CDR3 protein is CASSPGLVVGELFF. In DNA, the CDR3 is TGCGCCAGCAGCCCGGGACTAGTTGTCGGGGAGCTGTTTTTT. The chain is built from TRBV5-1 and TRBJ2-2, with 8 bases lining up with TRBD2. Germline V gene lookup returns CDR1 SGHRS and CDR2 YFSETQ. This CDR3 has 14 residues. The trim removed 4 bases at V and 7 bases at J, leaving 6 bases unmatched.

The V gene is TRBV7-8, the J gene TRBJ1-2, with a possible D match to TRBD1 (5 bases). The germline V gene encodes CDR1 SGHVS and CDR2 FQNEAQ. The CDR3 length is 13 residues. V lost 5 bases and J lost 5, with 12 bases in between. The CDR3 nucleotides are TGTGCCAGCAGCCCCGGGGGTGGGTATGGCTACACCTTC. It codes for CASSPGGGYGYTF. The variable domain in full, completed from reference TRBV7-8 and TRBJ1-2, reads GAGVSQSPRYKVAKRGQDVALRCDPISGHVSLFWYQQALGQGPEFLTYFQNEAQLDKSGLPSDRFFAERPEGSVSTLKIQRTQQEDSAVYLCASSPGGGYGYTFGSGTRLTVV.

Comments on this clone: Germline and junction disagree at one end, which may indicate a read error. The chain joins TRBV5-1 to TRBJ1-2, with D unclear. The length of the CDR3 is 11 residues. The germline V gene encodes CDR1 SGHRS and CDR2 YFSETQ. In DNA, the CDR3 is TGCGCCAGCAGCTTGGCCGATTGGAGGGTCTTC. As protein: CASSLADWRVF.

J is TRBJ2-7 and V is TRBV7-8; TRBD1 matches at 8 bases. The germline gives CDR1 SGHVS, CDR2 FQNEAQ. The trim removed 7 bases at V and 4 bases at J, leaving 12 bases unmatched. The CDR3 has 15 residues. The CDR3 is CASTPGQGNLYEQYF. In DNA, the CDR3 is TGTGCCAGCACCCCCGGACAGGGCAACTTATACGAGCAGTACTTC.

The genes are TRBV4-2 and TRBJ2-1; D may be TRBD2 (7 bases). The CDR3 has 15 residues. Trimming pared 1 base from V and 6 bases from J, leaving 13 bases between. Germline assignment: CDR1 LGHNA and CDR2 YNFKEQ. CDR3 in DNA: TGTGCCAGCAGCCAAGCGGGGGGCCGGTTCAATGAGCAGTTCTTC. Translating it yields CASSQAGGRFNEQFF.

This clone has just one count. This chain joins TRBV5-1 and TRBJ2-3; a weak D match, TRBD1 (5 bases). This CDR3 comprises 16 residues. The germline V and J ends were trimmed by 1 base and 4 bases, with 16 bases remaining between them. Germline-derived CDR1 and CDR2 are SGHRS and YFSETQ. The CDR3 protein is CASSLTRASGADTQYF. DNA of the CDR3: TGCGCCAGCAGCTTGACCAGGGCCTCTGGGGCAGATACGCAGTATTTT.

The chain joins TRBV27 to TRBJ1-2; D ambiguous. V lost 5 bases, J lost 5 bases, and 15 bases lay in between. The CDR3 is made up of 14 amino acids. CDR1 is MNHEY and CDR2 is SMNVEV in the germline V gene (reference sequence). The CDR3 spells CASSPLGGIYGYTF. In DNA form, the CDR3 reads TGTGCCAGCAGTCCCCTTGGAGGGATATATGGCTACACCTTC.

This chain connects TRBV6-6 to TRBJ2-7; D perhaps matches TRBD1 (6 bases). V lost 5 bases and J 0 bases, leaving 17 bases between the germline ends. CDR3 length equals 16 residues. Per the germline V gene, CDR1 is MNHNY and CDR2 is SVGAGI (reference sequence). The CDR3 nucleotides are TGTGCCAGCAGTATAGATCAGGGGTCAGGCTCCTACGAGCAGTACTTC. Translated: CASSIDQGSGSYEQYF.

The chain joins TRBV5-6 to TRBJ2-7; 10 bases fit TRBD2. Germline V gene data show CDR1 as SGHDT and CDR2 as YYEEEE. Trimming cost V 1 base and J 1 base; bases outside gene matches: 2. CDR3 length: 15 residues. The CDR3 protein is CASSLLTSGSYEQYF. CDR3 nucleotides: TGTGCCAGCAGCTTGTTGACTAGCGGGTCCTACGAGCAGTACTTC.